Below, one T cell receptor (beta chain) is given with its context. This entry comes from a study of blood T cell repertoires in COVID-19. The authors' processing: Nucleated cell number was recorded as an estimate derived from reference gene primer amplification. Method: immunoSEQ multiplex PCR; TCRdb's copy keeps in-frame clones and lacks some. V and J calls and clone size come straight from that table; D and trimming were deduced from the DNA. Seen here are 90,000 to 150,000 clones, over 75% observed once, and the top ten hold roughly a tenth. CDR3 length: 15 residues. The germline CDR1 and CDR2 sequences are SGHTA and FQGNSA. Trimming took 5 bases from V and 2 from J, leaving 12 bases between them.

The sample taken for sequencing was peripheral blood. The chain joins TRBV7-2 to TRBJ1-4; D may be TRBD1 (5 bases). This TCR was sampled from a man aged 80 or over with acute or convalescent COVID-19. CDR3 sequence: CASSLRGTTNEKLFF. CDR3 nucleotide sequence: TGTGCCAGCAGCCTTCGCGGGACGACTAATGAAAAACTGTTTTTT.